One sample yielded the 14 T cell receptor beta chains listed below, sequenced in a study of CD4+ T cells in melanoma. Data came from immunoSEQ multiplex PCR; TCRdb stores just in-frame clones and leaves some out. There are 3,700 or so clones in the sample; around 60% occur only once, and around 25% lies in the top ten. The sequenced sample consisted of cells from a culture (not recorded whether cultured in vitro). The receptors here all came from a human donor with melanoma.

With regard to this clone: A much larger clone lies a single base off, so this may be a read error. The chain has TRBV5-4 and TRBJ1-2; 9 positions agree with TRBD1. CDR3 length: 16 amino acids. CDR1 is SGHNT and CDR2 is YYREEE in the germline V gene (reference sequence). The J segment lost 1 base and the V segment lost 5 bases, leaving 9 bases of the junction unmatched. The CDR3 is CASSQAGQGVNYGYTF. The CDR3, as DNA: TGTGCCAGCAGTCAGGCGGGACAGGGAGTTAACTATGGCTACACCTTC.

The chain is built from TRBV25-1 and TRBJ2-3; TRBD1 matches 7 bases. Germline CDR1 reads MGHDK; CDR2 reads SYGVNS. The length of the CDR3 is 11 residues. J was trimmed by 5 bases and V by 9 bases; bases with no gene match: 2. DNA of the CDR3: TGTGCCAGTGGACAGGTAGATACGCAGTATTTT. The encoded protein is CASGQVDTQYF.

This clone counts as medium-sized. The rearrangement links TRBV18 to TRBJ1-3; D is possibly TRBD1 (5 bases). Germline assignment: CDR1 KGHSH and CDR2 LQKENI. The CDR3 is 18 residues long. V was trimmed by 6 bases and J by 4 bases, leaving 25 bases between them. As DNA, the CDR3 is TGTGCCAGCTCCCTCCGATGGGAAGGGACTGTGTACGGAAACACCATATATTTT. Its protein product is CASSLRWEGTVYGNTIYF.

By sample share, this clone is medium-sized. This chain uses TRBV4-1 with TRBJ2-7; no definite D call. V was pared by 3 bases and J by 0 bases, with 9 bases between. CDR1 and CDR2 from the germline V gene are MGHRA and YSYEKL. There are 14 residues in the CDR3. The CDR3 loop is CASSHLPGSYEQYF. CDR3 nucleotides: TGCGCCAGCAGCCATCTCCCCGGCTCCTACGAGCAGTACTTC.

The chain uses TRBV4-2 and TRBJ1-2, with TRBD1 as a possible D gene (5 bases). Germline V CDR1 and CDR2: LGHNA, YNFKEQ. V shed 3 bases and J shed 8 bases, with 10 bases lying between them. The CDR3 has 12 amino acids. The CDR3 region is CASSQGPRGYTF. The DNA for the CDR3 is TGTGCCAGCAGCCAGGGGCCTCGGGGCTACACCTTC.

This clone was seen only a few times. V gene TRBV25-1 combines with J gene TRBJ2-3; 12 positions agree with TRBD2. Germline CDR1 is MGHDK and CDR2 is SYGVNS. V lost 6 bases and J lost 2; bases outside the gene matches: 3. The CDR3 consists of 15 residues. The CDR3 nucleotides read TGTGCCAGCAGATGGACTAGCGGGGCCACAGATACGCAGTATTTT. This codes for CASRWTSGATDTQYF.

Only one count was recorded for this clone. The chain links TRBV4-1 to TRBJ1-5; TRBD1 agrees at 12 bases. Germline V CDR1 and CDR2: MGHRA, YSYEKL. V dropped 1 base and J dropped 6; count of bases not matched to a gene: 7. The CDR3 spans 17 residues. DNA of the CDR3: TGCGCCAGCAGCCAAGTTGGGACAGGGGGCCGGAGTCAGCCCCAGCATTTT. Its protein is CASSQVGTGGRSQPQHF.

The rearrangement links TRBV27 to TRBJ2-3; D may correspond to TRBD1 or TRBD2 (5 bases each). Germline V gene data show CDR1 as MNHEY and CDR2 as SMNVEV (reference sequence). This CDR3 has 15 residues. The V gene lost 8 bases and the J gene lost 4 bases, with 19 bases spanning the gap. Written as DNA, the CDR3 is TGTGCCAGCTTAGGGTCAGGGACCCTGGCAGATACGCAGTATTTT. As protein: CASLGSGTLADTQYF.

The rearrangement joins TRBV19 to TRBJ1-6; D might be TRBD1 (6 bases). CDR3 length: 17 amino acids. Germline CDR1 reads LNHDA; CDR2 reads SQIVND (reference sequence). V gave up 5 bases and J gave up 7 bases, with 21 bases separating them. The CDR3 DNA is TGTGCCAGTAGTCGAAGGGCGACAGGAGTTTCGAATTCACCCCTCCACTTT. Protein product: CASSRRATGVSNSPLHF.

On this clone itself: The germline gene is not matched at one end of the junction; a read error may be the cause. This sequence joins TRBV7-7 and TRBJ1-3, with a possible D match to TRBD1 (5 bases). The CDR3 has 15 residues. CDR1 and CDR2 from the germline V gene are SSHAT and FNYEAQ (reference sequence). This chain's CDR3 is CASSLGWGTGNTIYF. CDR3 in DNA: TGTGCTAGCAGCTTAGGTTGGGGGACTGGAAACACCATATATTTT. Together with reference TRBV7-7 and TRBJ1-3, the CDR3 gives the full variable domain: GAGVSQSPRYKVTKRGQDVTLRCDPISSHATLYWYQQALGQGPEFLTYFNYEAQPDKSGLPSDRFSAERPEGSISTLTIQRTEQRDSAMYRCASSLGWGTGNTIYFGEGSWLTVV.

This sequence joins TRBV28 and TRBJ2-7; D unclear. CDR3 size: 11 residues. Trimming took off 2 bases at V and 5 bases at J, with 4 bases between the two ends. CDR1 MDHEN and CDR2 SYDVKM come from the germline V gene. CDR3 in DNA: TGTGCCAGCAGTTTAACGGACGAGCAGTACTTC. Residues: CASSLTDEQYF.

The rearrangement joins TRBV6-5 to TRBJ2-5, with D possibly being TRBD2 (5 bases). In germline, CDR1 is MNHEY, CDR2 SVGAGI. V was clipped by 2 bases and J by 7 bases, with 11 bases between them. There are 13 residues in the CDR3. The CDR3 is CASSYGLGGTQYF. DNA for the CDR3: TGTGCCAGCAGTTACGGACTCGGAGGGACCCAGTACTTC.

This clone occurred a few times. The rearrangement links TRBV9 to TRBJ1-4; 9 bases fit TRBD1. The CDR3 loop spans 14 amino acids. Trimming cost V 3 bases and J 8 bases; bases outside gene matches: 5. In germline, CDR1 is SGDLS, CDR2 YYNGEE. CDR3 in amino acids: CASSGQGTGEKLFF. CDR3 DNA: TGTGCCAGCAGCGGACAAGGGACAGGGGAAAAACTGTTTTTT.

This clone is medium-sized. The chain has TRBV5-1 and TRBJ2-7; D is tentatively TRBD1 or TRBD2 (5 bases each). The CDR3 is made up of 14 amino acids. V was clipped by 3 bases and J by 0 bases, with 10 bases between them. Germline V gene data show CDR1 as SGHRS and CDR2 as YFSETQ. In DNA form, the CDR3 reads TGCGCCAGCAGCTCCGGGACCCTCTCCTACGAGCAGTACTTC. Its protein product is CASSSGTLSYEQYF.